This passage covers 20 T cell receptor beta chains from one sample sequenced in a study of blood T cell repertoires in COVID-19. Produced via immunoSEQ multiplex PCR; TCRdb's table is partial and in-frame only. The sample records fewer than 110,000 clones, approximately 84% being singletons. The sequenced sample was peripheral blood. These receptors came from a human donor in a cohort sampled during active or convalescent COVID-19.

The chain uses TRBV2 and TRBJ2-1; the match to TRBD2 covers 7 bases. This CDR3 region has 13 residues. V was pared by 7 bases and J by 6 bases, with 6 bases of the junction left unmatched. Per the germline V gene, CDR1 is SNHLY and CDR2 is FYNNEI. CDR3 DNA: TGTGCCAGCATTGGACTAGTACTCAATGAGCAGTTCTTC. It specifies CASIGLVLNEQFF.

The chain couples TRBV24-1 to TRBJ2-5, with D unclear. CDR1 and CDR2 (germline): KGHDR, SFDVKD. The length of the CDR3 is 13 residues. Trimming took off 1 base at V and 2 bases at J, with 4 bases between the two ends. CDR3 sequence reads: CATSDFRQETQYF. CDR3 sequence (DNA): TGTGCCACCAGTGATTTCCGTCAAGAGACCCAGTACTTC.

The chain links TRBV10-1 to TRBJ2-3; 7 bases are shared with TRBD2. Germline CDR1 and CDR2: WNHNN and SYGVQD (reference sequence). This CDR3 has 13 amino acids. The ends lost 6 bases at V and 2 bases at J; junction bases unmatched: 2. CDR3 amino acids: CASSRDYTDTQYF. In DNA, the CDR3 is TGCGCCAGCAGCCGGGACTACACAGATACGCAGTATTTT.

The chain is built from TRBV7-8 and TRBJ1-1, with TRBD1 matching over 7 bases. Germline loops: CDR1 SGHVS, CDR2 FQNEAQ. With 5 bases clipped from V and 3 bases from J, the junction kept 6 bases outside the gene matches. The CDR3 consists of 14 residues. CDR3 in DNA: TGTGCCAGCAGCAATACCGGGACAGACACTGAAGCTTTCTTT. This gives the protein CASSNTGTDTEAFF.

The CDR3 region is CASSMGPSYEQYF. The CDR3 region has the DNA TGTGCCAGTAGTATGGGGCCCTCCTACGAGCAGTACTTC. The chain is built from TRBV19 and TRBJ2-7; the D gene is possibly TRBD1 (5 bases). V gave up 3 bases and J gave up 0 bases, with 6 bases separating them. The CDR3 runs to 13 residues. The germline V gene has CDR1 LNHDA and CDR2 SQIVND (reference sequence).

The chain joins TRBV7-3 to TRBJ1-1, with 7 positions matching TRBD1. Germline-derived CDR1 and CDR2 are SGHTA and FQGTGA. The V and J ends lost 4 bases and 1 base, in that order; junction bases with no gene match: 3. The CDR3 sequence is 14 residues long. The CDR3 sequence: CASSSGTENTEAFF. The CDR3 DNA reads as TGTGCCAGCAGCTCCGGGACAGAGAACACTGAAGCTTTCTTT.

The chain links TRBV27 to TRBJ1-1; a possible D gene is TRBD1 (5 bases). Germline CDR1 MNHEY, CDR2 SMNVEV (reference sequence). V shed 6 bases and J shed 11 bases, with 19 bases lying between them. There are 13 residues in the CDR3. The CDR3 is CASSLRDPREAFF. The CDR3 DNA sequence: TGTGCCAGCAGCCTCCGGGACCCTCGGGAGGCTTTCTTT.

The chain links TRBV7-2 to TRBJ2-2; the D gene is possibly TRBD2 (6 bases). The CDR3 is made up of 16 amino acids. CDR1 and CDR2 (germline): SGHTA, FQGNSA. Trimming removed 4 bases from V and 5 bases from J, with 17 bases in between. The CDR3 bases are TGTGCCAGCAGCTATCACGGGGGTACAGGAACCGGGGAGCTGTTTTTT. This encodes CASSYHGGTGTGELFF.

V gene TRBV24-1 combines with J gene TRBJ2-1; 11 positions match TRBD2. This CDR3 is built from 17 residues. J gave up 3 bases and V 0 bases, and 3 bases lay outside the gene matches. CDR1 and CDR2 (germline): KGHDR, SFDVKD. The CDR3 nucleotides read TGTGCCACCAGTGATTTGTCTAGCGGGGGGTTCTACAATGAGCAGTTCTTC. This translates into CATSDLSSGGFYNEQFF.

This chain connects TRBV6-5 to TRBJ2-7; TRBD2 is a possible D gene (5 bases). CDR1 is MNHEY, CDR2 SVGAGI, per germline. This CDR3 comprises 15 residues. Trimming pared 2 bases from V and 6 bases from J, leaving 17 bases between. CDR3 nucleotide sequence: TGTGCCAGCAGTTACCACGAGAACCGGAGGTCCGAGCAGTACTTC. It encodes CASSYHENRRSEQYF.

This clone was counted a single time. The CDR3 region is CASSLGAGGFQETQYF. Written as DNA, the CDR3 is TGTGCCAGCAGCTTAGGAGCGGGGGGGTTCCAAGAGACCCAGTACTTC. The chain uses TRBV11-3 and TRBJ2-5; 10 bases line up with TRBD2. Germline lookup yields CDR1 SGHNT and CDR2 YENEEA. This CDR3 has 16 amino acids. The junction had 3 bases not matched to a gene; V was cut back by 1 base and J by 1 base.

The CDR3 spells CASSLGQQNQETQYF. CDR3 coding DNA: TGTGCCAGCAGCTTGGGACAGCAGAATCAAGAGACCCAGTACTTC. This chain uses TRBV5-4 with TRBJ2-5, with D perhaps matching TRBD1 (5 bases). V lost 0 bases and J 2 bases, leaving 11 bases between the germline ends. Germline V gene sequence: CDR1 SGHNT, CDR2 YYREEE (reference sequence). The CDR3 runs 15 residues.

The chain employs TRBV9 and TRBJ2-2; 8 nucleotides agree with TRBD1. Germline V gives CDR1 SGDLS, CDR2 YYNGEE. V dropped 1 base and J dropped 0; count of bases not matched to a gene: 2. There are 16 residues in the CDR3. The CDR3 loop is CASSVMGQANTGELFF. CDR3 sequence (DNA): TGTGCCAGCAGCGTAATGGGACAGGCGAACACCGGGGAGCTGTTTTTT. The full variable domain, in which reference TRBV9 and TRBJ2-2 provide the parts outside the CDR3, is DSGVTQTPKHLITATGQRVTLRCSPRSGDLSVYWYQQSLDQGLQFLIQYYNGEERAKGNILERFSAQQFPDLHSELNLSSLELGDSALYFCASSVMGQANTGELFFGEGSRLTVL.

This chain joins TRBV11-3 and TRBJ2-7; D call uncertain. The CDR3 spans 14 residues. CDR1 and CDR2 from the germline V gene are SGHNT and YENEEA. V was clipped by 5 bases and J by 2 bases, with 13 bases between them. The CDR3 is CASSPPNSPYEQYF. CDR3 DNA: TGTGCCAGCAGCCCGCCTAACTCGCCCTACGAGCAGTACTTC.

The rearrangement links TRBV6-6 to TRBJ2-3; D unclear. Trimming cost V 0 bases and J 10 bases, with 11 bases left between them. The germline gives CDR1 MNHNY, CDR2 SVGAGI (reference sequence). The CDR3 sequence is 13 residues long. CDR3 in amino acids: CASSYSDSLSQYF. The CDR3 coding sequence is TGTGCCAGCAGTTACTCTGACTCCCTTTCGCAGTATTTT.

This clone was observed once. The chain employs TRBV7-9 and TRBJ1-6; D gene unclear. Trimming took off 1 base at V and 3 bases at J, with 7 bases between the two ends. Germline V gene data show CDR1 as SEHNR and CDR2 as FQNEAQ (reference sequence). The CDR3 is 15 amino acids. CDR3 DNA sequence: TGTGCCAGCAGCTTAGGGCAGGACTATAATTCACCCCTCCACTTT. Its protein is CASSLGQDYNSPLHF.

This clone was counted a single time. The chain combines TRBV14 with TRBJ1-6; D not certain. Germline CDR1 is SGHDN and CDR2 is FVKESK. V gave up 4 bases and J gave up 9 bases, with 22 bases separating them. The CDR3 length is 17 residues. The CDR3 region is CASSLHQPGSLSSPLHF. The CDR3 DNA is TGTGCCAGCAGCCTCCACCAACCGGGGTCTCTTAGTTCACCCCTCCACTTT. Full variable domain (outside the CDR3, taken from reference TRBV14 and TRBJ1-6): EAGVTQFPSHSVIEKGQTVTLRCDPISGHDNLYWYRRVMGKEIKFLLHFVKESKQDESGMPNNRFLAERTGGTYSTLKVQPAELEDSGVYFCASSLHQPGSLSSPLHFGNGTRLTVT.

The table lists this clone with many counts. The V and J genes are TRBV7-9 and TRBJ2-7, with TRBD1 matching over 9 bases. Germline-derived CDR1 and CDR2 are SEHNR and FQNEAQ (reference sequence). J lost 3 bases, V lost 4 bases, and 7 bases had no gene match. CDR3 length: 15 amino acids. Written as DNA, the CDR3 is TGTGCCAGCAGCTCCCAGACAGGGGGATACTACGAGCAGTACTTC. It translates to CASSSQTGGYYEQYF.

CDR3 DNA sequence: TGCGCCAGCAGTGACCGGACAGGGCTTGGAGAGACCCAGTACTTC. Translated, it gives CASSDRTGLGETQYF. The chain combines TRBV10-1 with TRBJ2-5; 8 bases align to TRBD1. With 3 bases clipped from V and 4 bases from J, the junction kept 7 bases outside the gene matches. Germline CDR1 reads WNHNN; CDR2 reads SYGVQD (reference sequence). The CDR3 contains 15 residues.

J is TRBJ1-1 and V is TRBV11-3; D possibly corresponds to TRBD1 (6 bases). The germline V gene has CDR1 SGHNT and CDR2 YENEEA. V lost 4 bases, J lost 8 bases, and 17 bases lay in between. This CDR3 contains 14 residues. In nucleotides, the CDR3 is TGTGCCAGCAGCTCCACCCGGGGGGGCTGGGAAGCTTTCTTT. This gives the protein CASSSTRGGWEAFF.